Below, one TCR beta chain is given with its context. Its cognate antigen has yet to be identified. The record has no base qualities; no much larger clone is one base away. Stable Graves' hyperthyroidism was defined as no progression to ophthalmopathy during 18 months of follow-up. Hyperthyroidism patients were aged 18 to 65 years and newly diagnosed, with disease duration of less than 2 months. Exclusion was applied to patients with uncontrolled infections, other autoimmune diseases, pregnancy or lactation. Diagnoses were based on clinical symptoms, serum thyroxine and TRAb, thyroid ultrasound and orbital computed tomography. Trizol reagent was used to extract total RNA, and RNA quality was then checked on an Agilent 2100 Bioanalyzer. This entry comes from a study of T cells in Graves' hyperthyroidism and ophthalmopathy (dated by TCRdb to about 2019). Broadly, across the study: To identify TCR V-J signatures that set the groups apart, the researchers used a discovery cohort of 100 patients, made up of around 42 with Graves' ophthalmopathy and about 59 with stable Graves' hyperthyroidism. An independent validation cohort of around 19 hyperthyroidism patients and 17 patients who later progressed to ophthalmopathy tested prospective prediction of ophthalmopathy. The 95 to 100 discovery patients were randomly split 7:3 into training and test sets. In addition, the study compared T-cell repertoires in thyroid tissue and in blood from 6 or 7 Graves' hyperthyroidism patients. After sampling, hyperthyroidism patients received methimazole starting at 30 mg daily, and ophthalmopathy patients received high-dose intravenous methylprednisolone. TCR Vbeta CDR3 sequencing of 135 peripheral blood samples (over 40 ophthalmopathy, approximately 80 hyperthyroidism and about 17 progressor patients) is reported in the paper. Broad study findings and their caveats: During validation, the model predicted progression to ophthalmopathy a median of about 6.5 months ahead of onset, with just under 71% sensitivity and almost 75% specificity. Sample size was not statistically predetermined, and blinding of investigators to group allocation was not performed. In cross-validation, a model built on a 13 V-J signature told ophthalmopathy apart from stable hyperthyroidism with over 85% sensitivity and approximately 81% specificity, and in testing the same model reached 80%/75%. Most expanded thyroid clonotypes (frequency above 0.001) were also detected in blood, a finding suggesting that blood repertoires may reflect thyroid immune responses.

Amplification of TCR beta CDR3 regions was carried out from RNA transcripts. For the first round of RT-PCR on the TCR CDR3, the HTBI primer set was used together with the Qiagen OneStep RT-PCR kit. Libraries were constructed in a second round of multiplex PCR, after which size selection and purification were performed. Libraries were sequenced paired-end with 100 bp reads on an Illumina HiSeq2000. The study's own analysis went as follows. SOAPnuke was used to process the raw data, with reads discarded if the reads contained adapters or uncalled bases, had a mean Phred below 15, or lacked an exact constant-primer or identifier match. COPE v1.2.5 was used to merge the high-quality paired reads, and each unique nucleotide sequence was defined as a clonotype. MiTCR v1.1 was used to align the clonotypes against IMGT TRBV, TRBD and TRBJ reference segments. Only V-J combinations with frequency above 0.0001, covering about 99% of repertoires, were analysed. The TCS score was defined as F50 (clonal expansion) divided by E x V (chaos), with BLOSUM62-based TCRdist calculated between CDR3 peptides within each V-J. Welch's t-statistics and random forest reduced fewer than 600 V-J features to about 12, which were used in a naive Bayes classifier (R e1071). TCRdb reworked the public reads: Q25 trimming with fastp, MiXCR clone assembly, productive beta chains retained. Rows merge per CDR3 protein into single entries with the most common DNA and genes. These V and J calls originate from TCRdb's pipeline instead of the authors' own analysis. Counted in this sample were roughly 580,000 distinct CDR3 sequences; more than 45% of them appeared once. Together, the top ten hold about 8.2% of the sample.

The CDR3 runs 13 amino acids, cysteine and phenylalanine included. Kept here is only the CDR3 DNA, which spans 39 bases and is read in frame from base 1. Cut back by 1 base and 7 bases, the V and J ends lie 13 bases apart. Based on the germline V gene (reference sequence), the CDR1 and CDR2 sequences are DFQATT and SNEGSKA. What was sequenced was peripheral blood or thyroid tissue (not recorded which). The sequence joins TRBV20-1 to TRBJ1-2, with the D gene call left open. The origin of this receptor is a woman aged 18-29 years with Graves' hyperthyroidism. Donor details come from another sample of the same person, matched by shared clones. The nucleotide sequence is given as TGCAGTGCTAGAGGCGGGCCCTTACGTGGCTACACCTTC. This codes for CSARGGPLRGYTF.